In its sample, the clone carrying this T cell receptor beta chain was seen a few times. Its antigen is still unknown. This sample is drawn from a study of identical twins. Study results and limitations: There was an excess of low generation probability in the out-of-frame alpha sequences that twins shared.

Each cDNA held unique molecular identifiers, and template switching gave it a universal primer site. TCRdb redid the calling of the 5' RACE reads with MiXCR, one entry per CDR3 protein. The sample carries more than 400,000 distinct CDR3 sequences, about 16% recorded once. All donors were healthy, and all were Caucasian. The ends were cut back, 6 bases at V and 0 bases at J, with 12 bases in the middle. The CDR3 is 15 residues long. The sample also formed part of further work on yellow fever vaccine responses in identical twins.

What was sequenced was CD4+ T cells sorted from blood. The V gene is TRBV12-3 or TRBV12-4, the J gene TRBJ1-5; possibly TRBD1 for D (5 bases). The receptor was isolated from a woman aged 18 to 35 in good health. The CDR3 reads CASSRQPYSNQPQHF. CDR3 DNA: TGTGCCAGCAGCCGACAGCCCTATAGCAATCAGCCCCAGCATTTT.